The clone carrying this T cell receptor (beta chain) was counted a few times. Its specificity is not known. The record originates from a study of identical twins. CDR1 and CDR2 from the germline V gene are MNHEY and SMNVEV (reference sequence). The CDR3 totals 14 residues. V lost 3 bases to trimming and J lost 4 bases, with 12 bases between them. Study-wide results and limits: Cord blood's abundant beta clonotypes had fewer insertions, unlike memory repertoires.

Unique molecular identifiers were present on cDNA, and template switching added a universal primer site. One entry per CDR3 protein results from TCRdb running MiXCR on the 5' RACE reads. The sample yields some 1,600,000 distinct CDR3 sequences, roughly 35% seen once. Sequences were obtained from cord blood. The chain is built from TRBV27 and TRBJ1-2, with D possibly TRBD1 on 6 matching bases. The receptor comes from a newborn girl in good health. CDR3 DNA sequence: TGTGCCAGCAGTTTTGGACAGAACCTCTATGGCTACACCTTC. It translates to CASSFGQNLYGYTF.